This T cell receptor beta chain was profiled in a study of metastatic and nonmetastatic thyroid tumors. Study information: Repertoires from blood and tumor or nodule tissue of malignant and benign thyroid patients were compared.

No patient received treatment before thyroid surgery. V was clipped by 0 bases and J by 8 bases, with 17 bases between them. Germline V gene sequence: CDR1 DFQATT, CDR2 SNEGSKA (reference sequence). This CDR3 has 15 residues. Original processing notes: A papillary thyroid cancer distant-metastasis classifier was built from CDR3 differences across clinicopathological groups. With MiXCR, TCRdb called clones anew from the PCR reads. The V and J calls and clone size come from TCRdb's table, not from the authors' own analysis. There are around 9,000 clones in the sample; 25% to 30% occur only once, and around 14% lies in the top ten.

The source of this sequence is a female donor with papillary thyroid cancer or a benign thyroid nodule (not recorded which). Some clones in this sample may be carry-over from other donors' samples. The chain links TRBV20-1 to TRBJ2-1; no firm D call. Input material: adjacent normal tissue. The CDR3: CSARDWQEAQHEQFF. CDR3 nucleotide sequence: TGCAGTGCTAGAGATTGGCAAGAAGCCCAACATGAGCAGTTCTTC.